This T cell receptor (beta chain) comes out of a study of CXCR3-negative and CXCR3-positive naive CD8 T cells. Note on this clonotype: Its antigen is unknown.

Study-level points and caveats: CXCR3-negative naive cells had less hydrophobic TRB CDR3s than did CXCR3-positive naive cells.

cDNA libraries for TRB were generated by 5' RACE incorporating UMI labels. TCRdb reanalyzed the 5' RACE reads and collapses them to one entry per CDR3 protein, without DNA. The sample's table shows about 120,000 distinct CDR3 sequences. This receptor was obtained from a human donor in good health. Some clones in this sample may be carry-over from other donors' samples. The sequenced material came from naive CXCR3+ CD8+ T cells from blood. Subset given: CD45RO-CCR7+CD27+CD95- naive CD8+ T cells expressing CXCR3 (TNR3+).

This CDR3 reads CATQPAGNYEQYF. The gene calls are TRBV12-3 or TRBV12-4 and TRBJ2-7; TCRdb lists TRBD2, though no DNA is available to test this call. The CDR3 contains 13 residues.